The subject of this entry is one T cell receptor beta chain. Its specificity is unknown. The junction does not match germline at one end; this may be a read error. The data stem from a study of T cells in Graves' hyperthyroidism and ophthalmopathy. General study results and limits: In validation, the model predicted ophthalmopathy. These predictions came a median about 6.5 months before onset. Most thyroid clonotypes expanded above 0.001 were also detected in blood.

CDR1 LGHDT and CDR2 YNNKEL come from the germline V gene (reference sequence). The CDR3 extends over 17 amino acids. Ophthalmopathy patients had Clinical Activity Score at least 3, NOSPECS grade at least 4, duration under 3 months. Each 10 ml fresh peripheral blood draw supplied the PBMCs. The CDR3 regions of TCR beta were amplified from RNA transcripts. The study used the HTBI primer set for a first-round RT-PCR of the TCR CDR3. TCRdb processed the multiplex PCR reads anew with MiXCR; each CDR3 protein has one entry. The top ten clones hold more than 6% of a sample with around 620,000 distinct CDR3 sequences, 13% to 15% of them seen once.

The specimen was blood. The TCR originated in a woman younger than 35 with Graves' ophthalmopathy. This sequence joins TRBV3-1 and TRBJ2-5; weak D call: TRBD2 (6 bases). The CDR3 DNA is TGTGCCAGCAGCCACCCCAACCACCGGGACTCACAAGAGACCCAGTGCTTC. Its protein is CASSHPNHRDSQETQCF.